This T cell receptor (beta chain) was captured by sequencing in a study of post-analysis software for immune sequencing data. In the study overall: In terms of disease course, relapsing-remitting, secondary progressive and progressive-relapsing multiple sclerosis were included. Whole-study findings and limits: Roughly 5 TRBV segments were significantly more frequent in patients than in controls. TRBV5-6, TRBV5-1 and TRBV20-1 were among these segments. Strong co-clustering by F measure was seen for same-batch samples. For normalized Chao1 diversity, multiple sclerosis patients scored significantly lower than controls did.

Unique molecular identifiers were carried by the TCR beta cDNA libraries. T cells, roughly 0.9 to 11 million of them, yielded about half a million cDNA molecules. MiXCR was run by TCRdb on the PCR reads, yielding one entry per CDR3 protein. Of about 460,000 distinct CDR3 sequences listed, roughly 46% are singletons. In germline, CDR1 is MGHRA, CDR2 YSYEKL. This CDR3 has 15 residues. Between the trimmed V and J ends, which lost 6 bases and 4 bases, there was a span of 18 bases. For this clonotype: What it binds is not known.

Sequenced: blood. The rearrangement uses TRBV4-1 and TRBJ1-1; D might be TRBD1 (6 bases). This TCR was sampled from a girl aged 10-17 years with multiple sclerosis. The CDR3 DNA sequence: TGCGCCAGCAGAATTTTGGGGGGGCGCGGCACTGAAGCTTTCTTT. Protein product: CASRILGGRGTEAFF.